The 15 T cell receptor beta chains reported below all come from one sample, sequenced in a study of shared clonotypes between healthy human individuals. Profiled with immunoSEQ multiplex PCR; TCRdb holds only in-frame clones, not every one. The table records around 1 million clones, 70% to 85% of them present only once. Sequencing was done on a sample of memory CD4+ T cells sorted from blood. Described subset: CD45RA-negative fraction. These receptor sequences come from a man between 18 and 29 years old in good health.

The chain links TRBV28 to TRBJ2-3; 10 bases fit TRBD2. V was pared by 5 bases and J by 4 bases, with 9 bases of the junction left unmatched. There are 16 residues in the CDR3. Germline values: CDR1 MDHEN, CDR2 SYDVKM. CDR3 DNA: TGTGCCAGCAGTAGATTCTCTAGCGGGAGATCAGATACGCAGTATTTT. It codes for CASSRFSSGRSDTQYF.

The chain has TRBV19 and TRBJ1-1; D uncertain. The CDR3 has 13 amino acids. V lost 3 bases and J lost 4, with 9 bases in between. In germline, CDR1 is LNHDA, CDR2 SQIVND (reference sequence). The CDR3, as DNA: TGTGCCAGTAGTATTCGAGCGTCCACTGAAGCTTTCTTT. Its translation is CASSIRASTEAFF.

The chain employs TRBV14 and TRBJ1-4; D might be TRBD1 (5 bases). Trimming removed 3 bases at V and 0 bases at J, with 8 bases between. Germline V lookup: CDR1 SGHDN, CDR2 FVKESK. The CDR3 is made up of 15 amino acids. The CDR3 DNA reads TGTGCCAGCAGCCACAGGGCGGCAACTAATGAAAAACTGTTTTTT. Amino acid sequence: CASSHRAATNEKLFF.

V and J are TRBV27 and TRBJ2-7; D is possibly TRBD2 (5 bases). Germline V gene lookup returns CDR1 MNHEY and CDR2 SMNVEV (reference sequence). V was shortened by 3 bases and J by 5 bases, with 8 bases between the two germline ends. CDR3 length equals 12 residues. The CDR3 DNA is TGTGCCAGCAGTTTTGTCGGGGACGAGCAGTACTTC. This translates into CASSFVGDEQYF.

The chain recombines TRBV11-2 with TRBJ2-2; D ambiguous. The CDR3 runs to 15 residues. V was trimmed by 5 bases and J by 5 bases, leaving 15 bases between them. Germline CDR1 and CDR2: SGHAT and FQNNGV. CDR3 nucleotide sequence: TGTGCCAGCAGCCCCCTCGGGTTGGGGACCGGGGAGCTGTTTTTT. This codes for CASSPLGLGTGELFF. Full variable domain (outside the CDR3, taken from reference TRBV11-2 and TRBJ2-2): EAGVAQSPRYKIIEKRQSVAFWCNPISGHATLYWYQQILGQGPKLLIQFQNNGVVDDSQLPKDRFSAERLKGVDSTLKIQPAKLEDSAVYLCASSPLGLGTGELFFGEGSRLTVL.

The rearrangement links TRBV7-9 to TRBJ2-1; TRBD2 aligns across 11 bases. The CDR3 has 15 amino acids. From germline, CDR1 is SEHNR and CDR2 FQNEAQ (reference sequence). With V trimmed by 4 bases and J by 6 bases, 5 bases remained unmatched. The CDR3 DNA is TGTGCCAGCAGCTATAGCGGGAGGGAGGTCAATGAGCAGTTCTTC. Protein sequence: CASSYSGREVNEQFF.

This sequence joins TRBV6-1 and TRBJ1-2; TRBD1 matches 8 bases. The CDR3 covers 14 residues. V gave up 6 bases and J gave up 4 bases; unmatched junction bases: 7. CDR1 and CDR2 from the germline V gene are MNHNS and SASEGT. The chain's CDR3 is CASRNRGSGYGYTF. The CDR3 nucleotides are TGTGCCAGCAGAAACAGGGGGTCGGGCTATGGCTACACCTTC.

The gene calls are TRBV7-2 and TRBJ2-7; D possibly corresponds to TRBD2 (6 bases). The CDR3 length is 15 residues. The germline gives CDR1 SGHTA, CDR2 FQGNSA. With 1 base removed from V and 7 bases from J, the gap between germline ends came to 17 bases. As DNA, the CDR3 is TGTGCCAGCAGCTTAGGGGGAGGCCCCGAGGGGGAGCAGTACTTC. This gives the protein CASSLGGGPEGEQYF.

As regards this clone: This sample includes further DNA sequences coding for the same CDR3. The chain is built from TRBV28 and TRBJ1-5; TRBD1 agrees at 8 bases. J was trimmed by 4 bases and V by 2 bases; bases with no gene match: 1. This CDR3 region has 14 residues. Germline V gives CDR1 MDHEN, CDR2 SYDVKM. The CDR3 nucleotides read TGTGCCAGCAGTTTAACAGGGGGGAATCAGCCCCAGCATTTT. It yields the protein CASSLTGGNQPQHF.

This clone was found a few times. This chain links TRBV5-5 with TRBJ1-6; D is ambiguous. The CDR3 loop spans 13 amino acids. Germline CDR1 and CDR2: SGHKS and YYEKEE (reference sequence). The V end was cut by 2 bases, the J end by 8 bases, with 8 bases between. This CDR3 is CASSFHEDSPLHF. For the CDR3, the DNA is TGTGCCAGCAGCTTTCATGAGGATTCACCCCTCCACTTT.

The chain couples TRBV28 to TRBJ1-5, with D uncertain. Germline V lookup: CDR1 MDHEN, CDR2 SYDVKM. Between the trimmed V and J ends, which lost 4 bases and 1 base, there was a span of 11 bases. The CDR3 spans 15 residues. CDR3 in amino acids: CASSSTVASNQPQHF. As DNA, the CDR3 is TGTGCCAGCAGTTCCACAGTAGCCAGCAATCAGCCCCAGCATTTT.

The chain links TRBV6-1 to TRBJ2-5; perhaps D is TRBD1 or TRBD2 (5 bases each). From germline, CDR1 is MNHNS and CDR2 SASEGT. V was cut by 1 base and J by 2 bases, with 8 bases left in between. This CDR3 comprises 14 residues. The CDR3 DNA follows: TGTGCCAGCAGTGAAGGATGGGGGCAAGAGACCCAGTACTTC. Translated, it gives CASSEGWGQETQYF.

The rearrangement links TRBV9 to TRBJ2-1, with 12 bases matching TRBD1. Germline V gives CDR1 SGDLS, CDR2 YYNGEE. The junction had 12 bases not matched to a gene; V was cut back by 4 bases and J by 10 bases. The CDR3 spans 16 residues. The CDR3 here is CASSTLRDRGLGEQFF. The CDR3 nucleotides read TGTGCCAGCAGCACCCTCCGGGACAGGGGGCTTGGGGAGCAGTTCTTC.

This clone occurred a few times. V gene TRBV30 combines with J gene TRBJ1-1; TRBD1 might be the D (6 bases). Germline V gives CDR1 GTSNPN, CDR2 SVGIG (reference sequence). V was clipped by 5 bases and J by 5 bases, with 21 bases between them. The CDR3 length is 15 residues. As DNA, the CDR3 is TGTGCCTGGGCCCGGAGAGGGGGGCGAGGGACTGAAGCTTTCTTT. Protein: CAWARRGGRGTEAFF. The whole variable domain, remainder taken from reference TRBV30 and TRBJ1-1, is SQTIHQWPATLVQPVGSPLSLECTVEGTSNPNLYWYRQAAGRGLQLLFYSVGIGQISSEVPQNLSASRPQDRQFILSSKKLLLSDSGFYLCAWARRGGRGTEAFFGQGTRLTVV.

The chain uses TRBV4-1 and TRBJ2-7; 13 bases map to TRBD2. The CDR3 sequence is 15 residues long. Germline lookup yields CDR1 MGHRA and CDR2 YSYEKL. Trimming removed 6 bases from V and 5 bases from J; junction bases left unmatched: 7. CDR3 nucleotides: TGCGCCAGCAGACCTACTAGCGGGGGGGCCGACGAGCAGTACTTC. Its translation is CASRPTSGGADEQYF.